Below are 23 T cell receptor beta chains sequenced from a single sample in a study of blood T cell repertoires in COVID-19 (dated by TCRdb to between 2020 and 2021). The library was obtained by the immunoSEQ multiplex PCR assay. Sourced from immuneACCESS, this table was stored by TCRdb with only in-frame sequences that have V and J called. A share of the clones is absent; for the studies checked, an unresolved V gene accounts for under half, and the remainder has no known explanation. The sample profile shows approximately 50,000 clones; 80% to 90% of them were found once. The top ten clonotypes cover 5% to 7% of the sample. The sample taken for sequencing was peripheral blood. These receptors all come from a man aged 50 to 60 with active COVID-19.

This chain joins TRBV5-6 and TRBJ2-7, with 7 nucleotides matching TRBD1. Germline V CDR1 and CDR2: SGHDT, YYEEEE. The V and J ends lost 8 bases and 2 bases, in that order; junction bases with no gene match: 19. This CDR3 is 17 amino acids long. The CDR3 coding sequence is TGTGCCAGTTTATTTCGGGACAGCCCCCGCCCTCCCTACGAGCAGTACTTC. Translated, it gives CASLFRDSPRPPYEQYF.

The chain is built from TRBV12-5 and TRBJ2-3; possibly TRBD2 for D (6 bases). This CDR3 has 13 amino acids. Germline V gene sequence: CDR1 LGHNT, CDR2 FRNRAP. V lost 6 bases and J lost 7, with 14 bases in between. The CDR3 DNA reads as TGTGCTAGTGGGTCGGAGGGGCGCAATACGCAGTATTTT. Translation gives CASGSEGRNTQYF. Based on the CDR3 plus reference TRBV12-5 and TRBJ2-3, the full variable domain is DARVTQTPRHKVTEMGQEVTMRCQPILGHNTVFWYRQTMMQGLELLAYFRNRAPLDDSGMPKDRFSAEMPDATLATLKIQPSEPRDSAVYFCASGSEGRNTQYFGPGTRLTVL.

CDR3 protein: CASSVVTMDGYTF. The CDR3 nucleotides read TGTGCCAGCAGCGTAGTGACAATGGATGGCTACACCTTC. The chain couples TRBV9 to TRBJ1-2; D uncertain. This CDR3 has 13 amino acids. CDR1 is SGDLS, CDR2 YYNGEE, per germline. Trimming pared 0 bases from V and 6 bases from J, leaving 9 bases between.

The V call is TRBV5-4, the J call TRBJ2-1; D perhaps matches TRBD2 (5 bases). The CDR3 has 14 amino acids. V shed 2 bases and J shed 6 bases, with 12 bases lying between them. Germline V lookup: CDR1 SGHNT, CDR2 YYREEE (reference sequence). CDR3 in amino acids: CASSFFLGSNEQFF. The CDR3 bases are TGTGCCAGCAGCTTTTTTTTGGGGAGCAATGAGCAGTTCTTC.

V and J are TRBV6-5 and TRBJ2-1, with D maybe TRBD1 (6 bases). Germline V gives CDR1 MNHEY, CDR2 SVGAGI. This CDR3 region has 11 residues. V lost 11 bases and J 8 bases, leaving 13 bases between the germline ends. The DNA for the CDR3 is TGTGCCGGCCAGGGGTTACATGAGCAGTTCTTC. This encodes CAGQGLHEQFF.

CDR3 nucleotide sequence: TGTGCCAGCAGCTTAGTTATGACTTGGGTGGATGGCTACACCTTC. Translation: CASSLVMTWVDGYTF. The V call is TRBV7-2, the J call TRBJ1-2; D gene unclear. Germline V CDR1 and CDR2: SGHTA, FQGNSA. CDR3 length equals 15 residues. V gave up 1 base and J gave up 6 bases, with 15 bases separating them.

This clone was counted only a few times. The chain employs TRBV7-9 and TRBJ2-3; 12 bases align to TRBD2. V was clipped by 10 bases and J by 4 bases; unmatched bases: 18. The CDR3 runs to 18 residues. The germline V gene encodes CDR1 SEHNR and CDR2 FQNEAQ (reference sequence). CDR3 in amino acids: CATDLTSGRPPGSDTQYF. The DNA of the CDR3 is TGTGCCACCGACCTAACTAGCGGGAGGCCCCCGGGCTCAGATACGCAGTATTTT.

The chain has TRBV9 and TRBJ2-7; possibly TRBD1 for D (6 bases). The CDR3 consists of 15 residues. Per the germline V gene, CDR1 is SGDLS and CDR2 is YYNGEE. V lost 3 bases, J lost 2 bases, and 15 bases lay in between. CDR3 bases: TGTGCCAGCAGCGCCGTTTGGGGGCCCGCCTACGAGCAGTACTTC. Residues: CASSAVWGPAYEQYF.

The genes are TRBV3-1 (or the pseudogene TRBV3-2) and TRBJ2-3, with D tentatively TRBD1 (5 bases). CDR3 length: 11 residues. Trimming removed 2 bases at V and 8 bases at J, with 5 bases between. The germline V gene encodes CDR1 LGHDT and CDR2 YNNKEL (reference sequence). CDR3 nucleotide sequence: TGTGCCAGCAGCCAACAGGGTACGCAGTATTTT. Amino acid sequence: CASSQQGTQYF.

This chain uses TRBV30 with TRBJ1-2; possible D gene TRBD1, 6 bases. The CDR3 is made up of 17 amino acids. Germline lookup yields CDR1 GTSNPN and CDR2 SVGIG (reference sequence). V lost 5 bases and J 0 bases, leaving 22 bases between the germline ends. CDR3 DNA sequence: TGTGCCTGGTTGGCGACTTGGGACACGCATTCTAACTATGGCTACACCTTC. Encoded protein: CAWLATWDTHSNYGYTF.

The sample holds one count of this clone. The chain combines TRBV29-1 with TRBJ2-7; D is unresolved. Germline V lookup: CDR1 SQVTM, CDR2 ANQGSEA. This CDR3 region has 11 residues. The germline V and J ends were trimmed by 6 bases and 3 bases, with 9 bases remaining between them. CDR3: CSVISSYEQYF. For the CDR3, the DNA is TGCAGCGTCATCTCCAGCTACGAGCAGTACTTC.

The rearrangement links TRBV30 to TRBJ2-7; the D is unclear. The V gene lost 2 bases and the J gene lost 1 base, with 3 bases spanning the gap. Germline V gene sequence: CDR1 GTSNPN, CDR2 SVGIG (reference sequence). The CDR3 is made up of 11 amino acids. CDR3 in amino acids: CAWSRSYEQYF. The CDR3 DNA follows: TGTGCCTGGAGTCGTTCCTACGAGCAGTACTTC.

The J gene is TRBJ2-1, the V gene TRBV30; 15 nucleotides align to TRBD2. From germline, CDR1 is GTSNPN and CDR2 SVGIG (reference sequence). The CDR3 runs to 17 residues. V was pared by 2 bases and J by 4 bases, with 6 bases of the junction left unmatched. CDR3 in amino acids: CAWSPRTSGRVYNEQFF. The DNA for the CDR3 is TGTGCCTGGAGTCCGAGGACTAGCGGGAGGGTATACAATGAGCAGTTCTTC.

The chain uses TRBV5-6 and TRBJ2-2; maybe TRBD1 (6 bases). This CDR3 contains 15 residues. CDR1 and CDR2 from the germline V gene are SGHDT and YYEEEE. Trimming pared 0 bases from V and 0 bases from J, leaving 6 bases between. The chain's CDR3 is CASSLAGANTGELFF. The CDR3 DNA is TGTGCCAGCAGCTTGGCAGGGGCGAACACCGGGGAGCTGTTTTTT.

V gene TRBV6-2 or TRBV6-3 combines with J gene TRBJ1-1; D remains ambiguous. The CDR3 runs to 14 residues. Germline loops: CDR1 MNHEY, CDR2 SVGEGT. With 0 bases removed from V and 1 base from J, the gap between germline ends came to 6 bases. The chain's CDR3 is CASSYSPGNTEAFF. In DNA form, the CDR3 reads TGTGCCAGCAGTTACTCTCCAGGGAACACTGAAGCTTTCTTT.

This sequence joins TRBV27 and TRBJ2-7; D is perhaps TRBD1 (5 bases). Germline CDR1 is MNHEY and CDR2 is SMNVEV (reference sequence). This CDR3 comprises 15 residues. Trimming stripped 0 bases from V and 5 bases from J, with 14 bases between. The CDR3 reads CASSLSGAPWDEQYF. For the CDR3, the DNA is TGTGCCAGCAGTTTATCAGGGGCCCCTTGGGACGAGCAGTACTTC.

This rearrangement joins TRBV27 to TRBJ2-5, with 12 nucleotides matching TRBD1. The germline V gene encodes CDR1 MNHEY and CDR2 SMNVEV (reference sequence). This CDR3 has 16 amino acids. The V and J ends lost 8 bases and 3 bases, in that order; junction bases with no gene match: 10. The CDR3 bases are TGTGCCAGCTCTAGGGGGACAGGGGGCGGGGAAGAGACCCAGTACTTC. Its translation: CASSRGTGGGEETQYF.

This sequence joins TRBV30 and TRBJ2-1; TRBD2 might be the D (6 bases). The CDR3 sequence is 15 residues long. Germline loops: CDR1 GTSNPN, CDR2 SVGIG (reference sequence). Trimming cost V 5 bases and J 9 bases, with 23 bases left between them. The CDR3 DNA reads as TGTGCCTGGGGGTCAGCGGGCGGCCAGGCGGGTGAGCAGTTCTTC. This codes for CAWGSAGGQAGEQFF.

This clone was observed a few times. V is TRBV5-1 and J is TRBJ2-1, with 7 bases aligning to TRBD2. Germline values: CDR1 SGHRS, CDR2 YFSETQ. J lost 5 bases, V lost 6 bases, and 11 bases had no gene match. The CDR3 loop spans 15 amino acids. The CDR3 loop is CASTTGTTNNNEQFF. The CDR3 DNA follows: TGCGCCAGCACCACCGGGACTACCAACAACAATGAGCAGTTCTTC.

This chain connects TRBV6-2 or TRBV6-3 to TRBJ2-1; TRBD1 agrees at 7 bases. The germline CDR1 and CDR2 sequences are MNHEY and SVGEGT. This CDR3 region has 16 residues. V dropped 0 bases and J dropped 12; count of bases not matched to a gene: 14. The CDR3 sequence: CASSYSWPGGDSRQFF. In DNA form, the CDR3 reads TGTGCCAGCAGTTACTCGTGGCCAGGGGGAGATAGCAGGCAGTTCTTC.

The chain recombines TRBV5-1 with TRBJ1-1; TRBD1 matches at 9 bases. CDR3 length: 15 amino acids. CDR1 and CDR2 from the germline V gene are SGHRS and YFSETQ. The V segment lost 0 bases and the J segment 8 bases; nucleotides outside the gene matches: 8. CDR3 protein: CASSLEPRTGVEAFF. The DNA for the CDR3 is TGCGCCAGCAGCTTGGAGCCGAGGACAGGGGTCGAAGCTTTCTTT.

Turning to this clone: The sample holds other DNA sequences that translate to the same CDR3. The chain couples TRBV7-8 to TRBJ2-7; 12 bases line up with TRBD2. CDR1 and CDR2 (germline): SGHVS, FQNEAQ. The CDR3 length is 14 residues. Germline trimming cut 5 bases from V and 6 bases from J; bases unmatched to any gene: 5. The CDR3 here is CASSLGLAGAEQYF. The CDR3 DNA reads as TGTGCCAGCAGCCTGGGACTAGCGGGTGCCGAGCAGTACTTC.

J is TRBJ2-2 and V is TRBV3-1 (or the pseudogene TRBV3-2); 13 positions agree with TRBD2. CDR1 is LGHDT, CDR2 YNNKEL, per germline (reference sequence). CDR3 length: 18 residues. After removal of 1 base from V and 0 bases from J, the junction contained 2 bases not matched to a gene. The DNA of the CDR3 is TGTGCCAGCAGCCAAGGGGGGACTAGCGGGGCGAACACCGGGGAGCTGTTTTTT. This sequence encodes CASSQGGTSGANTGELFF.